This entry describes one TCR beta chain. Its cognate antigen is unknown. This CDR3 is 14 amino acids long. Between the trimmed V and J ends, which lost 5 bases and 5 bases, there was a span of 13 bases. Germline CDR1 and CDR2: MNHEY and SVGAGI. The sample comes from a study of PD-1 blockade in classical Hodgkin lymphoma. Study findings and constraints: The study found complete responders had baseline diversity similar to newly diagnosed patients.

Brentuximab vedotin exposure varied, and every patient relapsed after autologous stem cell transplantation. Sequenced by immunoSEQ multiplex PCR; TCRdb stores in-frame clones only, minus some. The sample lists about 98,000 clones; more than 90% were seen once. The V gene is TRBV6-5, the J gene TRBJ2-1; TRBD2 is a possible D gene (5 bases). This clonotype originated in a human donor with classical Hodgkin lymphoma. The sample in question was peripheral blood mononuclear cells (PBMCs), obtained at baseline. CDR3 sequence reads: CASSKLDGDNEQFF. The CDR3 DNA sequence: TGTGCCAGCAGTAAACTCGACGGGGACAATGAGCAGTTCTTC.